This TCR beta chain was observed in a study of neurological immune-mediated disorders. Study-wide results and caveats: While HTLV-1-associated myelopathy showed the greatest TCR clonal expansion, multiple sclerosis showed the least, falling below healthy controls.

To note about this clonotype: The antigen is undetermined.

TCRdb processed the 5' RACE reads anew with MiXCR; each CDR3 protein has one entry. The sample consists of tens of thousands of distinct CDR3 sequences, 15% to 20% of them appearing once. The V gene's germline CDR1 is SGDLS and CDR2 YYNGEE. The CDR3 covers 14 residues. J lost 3 bases, V lost 7 bases, and 4 bases had no gene match. This chain joins TRBV9 and TRBJ2-3, with TRBD2 matching over 11 bases. Sequenced: PBMCs. This clonotype was obtained from a woman in her thirties or forties in good health. CDR3 nucleotide sequence: TGTGCCAGCTCCACTAGCGGGGGAACAGATACGCAGTATTTT. As protein: CASSTSGGTDTQYF.